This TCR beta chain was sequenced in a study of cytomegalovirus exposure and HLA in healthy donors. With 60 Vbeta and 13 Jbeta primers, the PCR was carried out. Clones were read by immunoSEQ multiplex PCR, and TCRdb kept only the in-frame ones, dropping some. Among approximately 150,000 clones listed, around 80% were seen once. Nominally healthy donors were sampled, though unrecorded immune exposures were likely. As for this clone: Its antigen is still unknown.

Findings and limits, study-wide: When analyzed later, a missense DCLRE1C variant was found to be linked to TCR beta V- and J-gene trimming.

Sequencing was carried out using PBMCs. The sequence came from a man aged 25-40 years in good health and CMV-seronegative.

The CDR3 reads CASSSDSYYGYTF. The CDR3 coding sequence is TGTGCCAGCAGCTCTGACAGTTATTATGGCTACACCTTC. The V call is TRBV7-3, the J call TRBJ1-2; possible D gene TRBD1, 5 bases. Trimming stripped 4 bases from V and 5 bases from J, with 11 bases between. Germline V gene data show CDR1 as SGHTA and CDR2 as FQGTGA. This CDR3 has 13 amino acids.